A single sample is the source of the 29 T cell receptor beta chains below, sequenced in a study of metastatic and nonmetastatic thyroid tumors. Every patient was untreated before thyroid surgery. TCRdb reprocessed the PCR reads via MiXCR. The profile shows 30,000 to 40,000 clones, roughly a third of them singletons. Sequenced material: tumor tissue. These receptors originate from a female donor with papillary thyroid cancer or a benign thyroid nodule (not recorded which). Some clones in this sample may be carry-over from other donors' samples.

On this clone: This sample also contains other DNA sequences that code for the same CDR3. The CDR3 coding sequence is TGTGCCAGCAGTGTATCAGGGAATCCCAATTCACCCCTCCACTTT. Translating it yields CASSVSGNPNSPLHF. The chain is built from TRBV2 and TRBJ1-6, with a tentative D call TRBD1 (5 bases). Germline V gene lookup returns CDR1 SNHLY and CDR2 FYNNEI. With 4 bases removed from V and 7 bases from J, the gap between germline ends came to 14 bases. This CDR3 spans 15 amino acids.

This chain uses TRBV20-1 with TRBJ2-3; 7 positions agree with TRBD1. Looked up from germline, CDR1 is DFQATT and CDR2 is SNEGSKA (reference sequence). This CDR3 contains 13 residues. Losses at the gene ends were 5 bases for V and 1 base for J; bases not matched to a gene: 3. The CDR3 DNA reads as TGCAGTGCTGGACAGGAGCGCACAGATACGCAGTATTTT. Translation gives CSAGQERTDTQYF.

This clone was recorded a few times. Germline is not matched at one junction end, which may reflect a read error. The chain combines TRBV6-1 with TRBJ2-1; the match to TRBD1 covers 10 bases. This CDR3 spans 15 amino acids. Germline CDR1 and CDR2: MNHNS and SASEGT. CDR3 sequence: CASSKGQGGYNEQLF. CDR3 coding DNA: TGTGCCAGCAGTAAAGGACAGGGGGGCTACAATGAGCAGCTCTTC.

The chain recombines TRBV27 with TRBJ2-6; 8 bases align to TRBD2. Losses at the gene ends were 3 bases for V and 1 base for J; bases not matched to a gene: 8. This CDR3 region has 18 residues. Germline-derived CDR1 and CDR2 are MNHEY and SMNVEV (reference sequence). CDR3 region: CASSFTSGLFSGANVLTF. The CDR3 DNA sequence: TGTGCCAGCAGTTTTACTAGCGGACTATTTTCTGGGGCCAACGTCCTGACTTTC.

This rearrangement joins TRBV5-1 to TRBJ1-2, with D possibly TRBD1 on 5 matching bases. The germline V and J ends were trimmed by 3 bases and 0 bases, with 12 bases remaining between them. CDR3 length equals 15 residues. Germline assignment: CDR1 SGHRS and CDR2 YFSETQ. CDR3 region: CASSSRTTSNYGYTF. The CDR3 bases are TGCGCCAGCAGCTCCCGGACAACATCTAACTATGGCTACACCTTC.

CDR3 sequence reads: CASSGGTGAYEQYF. The DNA for the CDR3 is TGTGCCAGCAGCGGAGGGACAGGGGCCTACGAGCAGTACTTC. J is TRBJ2-7 and V is TRBV7-9, with 10 nucleotides matching TRBD1. The trim removed 5 bases at V and 2 bases at J, leaving 3 bases unmatched. This CDR3 has 14 residues. Germline assignment: CDR1 SEHNR and CDR2 FQNEAQ (reference sequence).

This clone was counted between two and nine times. The chain joins TRBV25-1 to TRBJ2-3, with TRBD2 matching 10 bases. Germline V gene sequence: CDR1 MGHDK, CDR2 SYGVNS. This CDR3 is built from 18 residues. J gave up 1 base and V 4 bases, and 11 bases lay outside the gene matches. CDR3 DNA: TGTGCCAGCAGTGCATCGAGCGGGAGGGCCGGGGGCACAGATACGCAGTATTTT. It encodes CASSASSGRAGGTDTQYF.

This chain joins TRBV7-8 and TRBJ2-7; 7 positions agree with TRBD2. CDR1 and CDR2 (germline): SGHVS, FQNEAQ. The CDR3 contains 16 residues. J was trimmed by 3 bases and V by 3 bases; bases with no gene match: 11. The CDR3 DNA reads TGTGCCAGCAGCTTGGGGATGGCGGGAGATCTCTACGAGCAGTACTTC. Translated: CASSLGMAGDLYEQYF.

In DNA form, the CDR3 reads TGTGCCAGCAGTTACTCCTACCCTAGCGGGACTCTCTACGAGCAGTACTTC. As protein: CASSYSYPSGTLYEQYF. J is TRBJ2-7 and V is TRBV6-6; the match to TRBD2 covers 9 bases. After removal of 0 bases from V and 3 bases from J, the junction contained 9 bases not matched to a gene. Looked up from germline, CDR1 is MNHNY and CDR2 is SVGAGI (reference sequence). The CDR3 covers 17 residues.

The chain couples TRBV4-3 to TRBJ1-4; the D is unclear. The germline V and J ends were trimmed by 0 bases and 0 bases, with 11 bases remaining between them. The CDR3 totals 17 residues. Germline values: CDR1 LGHNA, CDR2 YSLEER. The CDR3 reads CASSQDGQSATNEKLFF. Written as DNA, the CDR3 is TGCGCCAGCAGCCAAGATGGGCAGAGTGCAACTAATGAAAAACTGTTTTTT.

A few counts support this clone. CDR3 sequence: CASTSGQLATDTQYF. Here the CDR3 DNA reads TGTGCCAGCACCTCAGGACAGTTGGCAACAGATACGCAGTATTTT. The chain has TRBV6-1 and TRBJ2-3; TRBD1 is a possible D gene (6 bases). CDR1 and CDR2 from the germline V gene are MNHNS and SASEGT. The V end was cut by 7 bases, the J end by 3 bases, with 17 bases between. This CDR3 has 15 residues.

The chain carries TRBV20-1 and TRBJ2-5; weak D call: TRBD1 (6 bases). V shed 5 bases and J shed 1 base, with 11 bases lying between them. Germline assignment: CDR1 DFQATT and CDR2 SNEGSKA (reference sequence). The CDR3 totals 13 residues. The CDR3 sequence is CSALRTAQETQYF. DNA of the CDR3: TGCAGTGCTCTCCGGACAGCCCAAGAGACCCAGTACTTC.

The gene calls are TRBV18 and TRBJ1-3, with 7 bases identical to TRBD1. The CDR3 has 15 amino acids. Trimming cost V 3 bases and J 0 bases; bases outside gene matches: 2. Germline V gene data show CDR1 as KGHSH and CDR2 as LQKENI. The CDR3 sequence: CASSPTGNSGNTIYF. CDR3 in DNA: TGTGCCAGCTCACCGACAGGGAACTCTGGAAACACCATATATTTT.

By share, this clone ranks as medium-sized (0.01 to 0.1%). This chain connects TRBV19 to TRBJ2-7; 8 bases are shared with TRBD2. The CDR3 is made up of 16 amino acids. With V trimmed by 1 base and J by 7 bases, 12 bases remained unmatched. In germline, CDR1 is LNHDA, CDR2 SQIVND (reference sequence). CDR3 in DNA: TGTGCCAGTAGTATAGCGGGGGGGGCCCGAAAGATGGAGCAGTACTTC. Its translation is CASSIAGGARKMEQYF.

This clone has just a few counts. This sequence joins TRBV6-1 and TRBJ1-1; D unclear. Germline lookup yields CDR1 MNHNS and CDR2 SASEGT. The CDR3 runs 13 residues. The germline V and J ends were trimmed by 5 bases and 1 base, with 8 bases remaining between them. DNA for the CDR3: TGTGCCAGCAGTCGGGCCTCGAACACTGAAGCTTTCTTT. It encodes CASSRASNTEAFF.

CDR3 amino acids: CASSLLSEPYEQYF. The CDR3 nucleotides read TGTGCCAGCAGCTTGCTATCAGAACCCTACGAGCAGTACTTC. The chain carries TRBV5-5 and TRBJ2-7, with D unclear. Trimming stripped 1 base from V and 2 bases from J, with 10 bases between. Germline assignment: CDR1 SGHKS and CDR2 YYEKEE (reference sequence). The CDR3 sequence is 14 residues long.

The genes are TRBV7-8 and TRBJ2-7; TRBD1 is a possible D gene (6 bases). V gave up 5 bases and J gave up 4 bases, with 21 bases separating them. Germline V gene data show CDR1 as SGHVS and CDR2 as FQNEAQ. There are 16 residues in the CDR3. CDR3 coding DNA: TGTGCCAGCAGCCCAGGGGACGGCTACCAGCGGTACGAGCAGTACTTC. This gives the protein CASSPGDGYQRYEQYF.

The V and J genes are TRBV19 and TRBJ1-6, with 7 bases fitting TRBD1. In germline, CDR1 is LNHDA, CDR2 SQIVND (reference sequence). This CDR3 is 14 amino acids long. J lost 2 bases, V lost 5 bases, and 0 bases had no gene match. The CDR3 sequence: CASSGTAYNSPLHF. The CDR3 DNA sequence: TGTGCCAGTAGTGGGACAGCCTATAATTCACCCCTCCACTTT.

CDR3 loop: CASSAGRENTEAFF. In DNA, the CDR3 is TGTGCCAGCAGTGCGGGACGGGAGAACACTGAAGCTTTCTTT. V is TRBV6-1 and J is TRBJ1-1; D might be TRBD1 (5 bases). Trimming removed 4 bases from V and 1 base from J, with 10 bases in between. In germline, CDR1 is MNHNS, CDR2 SASEGT. There are 14 residues in the CDR3.

This chain joins TRBV11-2 and TRBJ2-7; TRBD2 matches 7 bases. CDR1 SGHAT and CDR2 FQNNGV come from the germline V gene. V lost 1 base and J lost 4; bases outside the gene matches: 10. The CDR3 sequence is 16 residues long. Here the CDR3 reads CASSLGNKAGTYEQYF. CDR3 sequence (DNA): TGTGCCAGCAGCTTAGGGAATAAAGCGGGAACGTACGAGCAGTACTTC.

There are a few counts of this clone. The chain links TRBV6-2 or TRBV6-3 to TRBJ1-1; no reliable D call. CDR3 length: 12 residues. The germline V and J ends were trimmed by 3 bases and 6 bases, with 8 bases remaining between them. Germline values: CDR1 MNHEY, CDR2 SVGEGT. CDR3 coding DNA: TGTGCCAGCAGTTATCCAGCAGCTGAAGCTTTCTTT. Amino acid sequence: CASSYPAAEAFF.

A few counts support this clone. The rearrangement links TRBV28 to TRBJ1-2; TRBD1 agrees at 7 bases. Germline assignment: CDR1 MDHEN and CDR2 SYDVKM. V was pared by 10 bases and J by 7 bases, with 9 bases of the junction left unmatched. The CDR3 is 12 residues long. The CDR3 DNA is TGTGCCACAAACACAGGGGCAGGTGGCTACACCTTC. Translating gives CATNTGAGGYTF.

The chain links TRBV11-2 to TRBJ1-2; no definite D call. The V gene's germline CDR1 is SGHAT and CDR2 FQNNGV. The CDR3 is 13 amino acids. V lost 2 bases to trimming and J lost 5 bases, with 9 bases between them. The CDR3 here is CASSLNLRYGYTF. CDR3 sequence (DNA): TGTGCCAGCAGCTTAAACCTCAGATATGGCTACACCTTC.

This chain uses TRBV20-1 with TRBJ1-6; unclear D gene. The germline V and J ends were trimmed by 3 bases and 6 bases, with 12 bases remaining between them. This CDR3 has 14 residues. CDR1 is DFQATT, CDR2 SNEGSKA, per germline (reference sequence). CDR3: CSASLGFLNSPLHF. CDR3 DNA: TGCAGTGCTAGTCTCGGTTTTCTTAATTCACCCCTCCACTTT.

There are a few counts of this clone. The chain links TRBV6-1 to TRBJ2-1, with unresolved D. The CDR3 length is 12 residues. V was clipped by 8 bases and J by 4 bases, with 9 bases between them. The germline gives CDR1 MNHNS, CDR2 SASEGT. The CDR3 DNA reads TGTGCCAGCTGGGCGTTGTACAATGAGCAGTTCTTC. Its translation: CASWALYNEQFF.

This rearrangement joins TRBV20-1 to TRBJ2-1; D remains ambiguous. V was trimmed by 6 bases and J by 1 base, leaving 10 bases between them. Germline V gene lookup returns CDR1 DFQATT and CDR2 SNEGSKA (reference sequence). CDR3 length: 13 residues. CDR3: CSALPSSYNEQFF. Here the CDR3 DNA reads TGCAGTGCCCTCCCAAGTTCCTACAATGAGCAGTTCTTC.

The gene calls are TRBV20-1 and TRBJ1-5; no definite D call. V was shortened by 3 bases and J by 0 bases, with 24 bases between the two germline ends. Germline CDR1 and CDR2: DFQATT and SNEGSKA (reference sequence). The CDR3 is 19 residues long. CDR3 DNA sequence: TGCAGTGCTAGCGAAGTCGTGATCGCAGGTCCCGATAGCAATCAGCCCCAGCATTTT. This encodes CSASEVVIAGPDSNQPQHF.

As regards this clone: The sample holds other DNA sequences that translate to the same CDR3. The chain uses TRBV6-1 and TRBJ1-5; D is ambiguous. Germline CDR1 MNHNS, CDR2 SASEGT. There are 15 residues in the CDR3. V was shortened by 2 bases and J by 0 bases, with 8 bases between the two germline ends. The CDR3 region is CASSEPQYSNQPQHF. The CDR3 DNA reads as TGTGCCAGCAGTGAACCCCAGTATAGCAATCAGCCCCAGCATTTT.

This clone was counted between two and nine times. V gene TRBV6-5 combines with J gene TRBJ1-2, with 7 positions matching TRBD1. Germline V CDR1 and CDR2: MNHEY, SVGAGI. The CDR3 totals 15 residues. V lost 5 bases and J lost 4; bases outside the gene matches: 10. CDR3 DNA sequence: TGTGCCAGCAGTCTACTCGCCGGGACAGTCTATGGCTACACCTTC. Translation: CASSLLAGTVYGYTF.